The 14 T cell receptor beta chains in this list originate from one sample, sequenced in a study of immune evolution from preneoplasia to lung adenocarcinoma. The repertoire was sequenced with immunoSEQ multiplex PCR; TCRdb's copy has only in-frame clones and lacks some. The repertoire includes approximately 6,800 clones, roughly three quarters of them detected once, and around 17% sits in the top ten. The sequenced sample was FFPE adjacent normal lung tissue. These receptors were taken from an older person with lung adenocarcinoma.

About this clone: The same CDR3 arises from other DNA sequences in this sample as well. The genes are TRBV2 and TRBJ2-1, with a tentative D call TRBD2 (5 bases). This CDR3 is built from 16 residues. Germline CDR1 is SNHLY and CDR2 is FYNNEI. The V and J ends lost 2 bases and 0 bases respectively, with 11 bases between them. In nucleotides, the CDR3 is TGTGCCAGCAGTGAATATGAGGGTAGCTCCTACAATGAGCAGTTCTTC. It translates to CASSEYEGSSYNEQFF.

This CDR3 reads CASSPASEQYF. In DNA form, the CDR3 reads TGTGCCAGCAGCCCAGCTTCCGAGCAGTACTTC. The chain carries TRBV7-9 and TRBJ2-7; D is unresolved. This CDR3 comprises 11 residues. Germline assignment: CDR1 SEHNR and CDR2 FQNEAQ (reference sequence). Trimming stripped 5 bases from V and 6 bases from J, with 8 bases between.

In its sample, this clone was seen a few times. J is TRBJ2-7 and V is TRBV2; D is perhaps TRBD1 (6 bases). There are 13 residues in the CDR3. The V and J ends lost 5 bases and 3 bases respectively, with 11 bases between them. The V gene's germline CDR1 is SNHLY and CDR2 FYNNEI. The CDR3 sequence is CASSRGTSYEQYF. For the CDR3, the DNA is TGTGCCAGCAGTCGTGGGACAAGCTACGAGCAGTACTTC.

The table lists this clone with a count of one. The CDR3 bases are TGCGCCAGCAGCTTGGGACTAGCGGGAGACAATGAGCAGTTCTTC. It yields the protein CASSLGLAGDNEQFF. The chain uses TRBV5-1 and TRBJ2-1; TRBD2 matches 12 bases. J was trimmed by 5 bases and V by 0 bases; bases with no gene match: 0. Per germline, CDR1 SGHRS and CDR2 YFSETQ. This CDR3 has 15 amino acids. The full variable domain, completed using reference TRBV5-1 and TRBJ2-1, is KAGVTQTPRYLIKTRGQQVTLSCSPISGHRSVSWYQQTPGQGLQFLFEYFSETQRNKGNFPGRFSGRQFSNSRSEMNVSTLELGDSALYLCASSLGLAGDNEQFFGPGTRLTVL.

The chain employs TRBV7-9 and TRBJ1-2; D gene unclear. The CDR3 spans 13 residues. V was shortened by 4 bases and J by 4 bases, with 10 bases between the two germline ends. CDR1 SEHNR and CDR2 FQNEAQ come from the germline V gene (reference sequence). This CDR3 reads CASSSHRSYGYTF. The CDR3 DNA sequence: TGTGCCAGCAGCTCCCATCGATCCTATGGCTACACCTTC.

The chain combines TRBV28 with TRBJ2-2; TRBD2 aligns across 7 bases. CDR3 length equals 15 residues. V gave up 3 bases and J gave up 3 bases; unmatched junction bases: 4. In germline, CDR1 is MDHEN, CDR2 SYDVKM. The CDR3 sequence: CASSFQRGHTGELFF. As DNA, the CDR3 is TGTGCCAGCAGTTTTCAGCGGGGCCACACCGGGGAGCTGTTTTTT. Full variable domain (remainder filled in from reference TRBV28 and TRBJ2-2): DVKVTQSSRYLVKRTGEKVFLECVQDMDHENMFWYRQDPGLGLRLIYFSYDVKMKEKGDIPEGYSVSREKKERFSLILESASTNQTSMYLCASSFQRGHTGELFFGEGSRLTVL.

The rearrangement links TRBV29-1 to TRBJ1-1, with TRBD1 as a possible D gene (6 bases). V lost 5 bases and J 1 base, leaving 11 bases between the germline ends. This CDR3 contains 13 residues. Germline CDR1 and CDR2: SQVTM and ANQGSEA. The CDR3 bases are TGCAGCGTTCATCGACAGGAGAACACTGAAGCTTTCTTT. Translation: CSVHRQENTEAFF.

The CDR3 nucleotides are TGCGCCAGCAGCCCCCTACGGACAGGGTGGGAGCAGTACTTC. This encodes CASSPLRTGWEQYF. The chain combines TRBV4-1 with TRBJ2-7; 8 bases map to TRBD1. V lost 4 bases to trimming and J lost 7 bases; unmatched junction nucleotides: 9. Per the germline V gene, CDR1 is MGHRA and CDR2 is YSYEKL. This CDR3 is built from 14 residues.

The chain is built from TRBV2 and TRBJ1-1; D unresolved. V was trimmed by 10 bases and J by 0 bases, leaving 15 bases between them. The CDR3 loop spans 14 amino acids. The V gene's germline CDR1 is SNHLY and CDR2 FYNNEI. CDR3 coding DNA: TGTGCCATTTCTCCGGCGGAGCTGAACACTGAAGCTTTCTTT. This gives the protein CAISPAELNTEAFF.

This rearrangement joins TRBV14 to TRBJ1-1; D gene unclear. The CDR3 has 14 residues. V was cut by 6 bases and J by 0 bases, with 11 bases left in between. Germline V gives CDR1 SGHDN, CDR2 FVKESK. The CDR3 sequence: CASSAVRLNTEAFF. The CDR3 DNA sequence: TGTGCCAGCAGTGCAGTGAGATTGAACACTGAAGCTTTCTTT.

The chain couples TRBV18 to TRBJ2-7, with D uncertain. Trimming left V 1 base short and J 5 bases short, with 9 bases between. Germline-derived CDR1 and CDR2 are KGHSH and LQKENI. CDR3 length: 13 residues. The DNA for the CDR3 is TGTGCCAGCTCACCACGGATGGACGACGAGCAGTACTTC. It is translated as CASSPRMDDEQYF.

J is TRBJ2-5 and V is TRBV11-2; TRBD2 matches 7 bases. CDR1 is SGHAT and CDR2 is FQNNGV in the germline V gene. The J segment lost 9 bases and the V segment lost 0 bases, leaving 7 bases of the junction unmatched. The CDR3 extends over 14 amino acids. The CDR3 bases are TGTGCCAGCAGCTTAGAACCAGCGGGGAGGTCCCAGTACTTC. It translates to CASSLEPAGRSQYF.

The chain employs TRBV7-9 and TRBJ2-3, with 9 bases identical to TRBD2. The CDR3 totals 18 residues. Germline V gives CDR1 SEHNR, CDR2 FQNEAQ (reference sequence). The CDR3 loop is CVLLGNSGGVTSTDTQYF. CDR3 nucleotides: TGTGTCTTACTAGGGAATAGCGGGGGAGTGACTAGCACAGATACGCAGTATTTT. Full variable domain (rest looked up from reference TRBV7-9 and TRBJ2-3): DTGVSQNPRHKITKRGQNVTFRCDPISEHNRLYWYRQTLGQGPEFLTYFQNEAQLEKSRLLSDRFSAERPKGSFSTLEIQRTEQGDSAMYLCVLLGNSGGVTSTDTQYFGPGTRLTVL.

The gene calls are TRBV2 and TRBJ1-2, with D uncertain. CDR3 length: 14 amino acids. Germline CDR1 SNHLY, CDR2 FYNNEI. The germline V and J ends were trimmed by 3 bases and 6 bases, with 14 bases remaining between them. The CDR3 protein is CASSDQIRSDGYTF. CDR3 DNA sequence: TGTGCCAGCAGTGACCAGATACGGAGTGATGGCTACACCTTC.